Shown below are 5 T cell receptor beta chains from a single sample sequenced in a study of T cells in Graves' hyperthyroidism and ophthalmopathy. Researchers amplified the TCR beta CDR3 regions from RNA transcripts. First-round RT-PCR of the TCR CDR3 relied on the HTBI primer set. TCRdb reanalysed the multiplex PCR reads using MiXCR and keeps one entry per CDR3 protein. This table has about 58,000 distinct CDR3 sequences, less than 50% appearing once. The specimen sequenced was blood. The source is a woman aged 25-40 years with Graves' ophthalmopathy.

DNA for the CDR3: TGTGCCAGCAGCCCTCGGACGGGGGAAAAACTGTTTTTT. Protein: CASSPRTGEKLFF. The rearrangement uses TRBV14 and TRBJ1-4; D gene ambiguous. Germline assignment: CDR1 SGHDN and CDR2 FVKESK. The CDR3 loop spans 13 amino acids. Trimming stripped 4 bases from V and 8 bases from J, with 11 bases between.

This clonotype appeared many times. The chain recombines TRBV19 with TRBJ2-1; tentatively, D is TRBD1 (6 bases). The length of the CDR3 is 15 residues. V shed 3 bases and J shed 2 bases, with 11 bases lying between them. CDR1 is LNHDA, CDR2 SQIVND, per germline (reference sequence). The DNA of the CDR3 is TGTGCCAGTAGTATGAGCAGGGGCGCCTACAATGAGCAGTTCTTC. Its translation is CASSMSRGAYNEQFF.

This chain uses TRBV9 with TRBJ1-2; D is uncertain. Deletions cut 5 bases from V and 4 bases from J, with 12 bases between. The CDR3 length is 13 residues. Per the germline V gene, CDR1 is SGDLS and CDR2 is YYNGEE. The CDR3 nucleotides are TGTGCCAGCAGTACAGCGGGGAGCTATGGCTACACCTTC. This encodes CASSTAGSYGYTF.

Ten or more counts support this clonotype. This chain joins TRBV19 and TRBJ1-5; D call uncertain. Trimming removed 2 bases from V and 0 bases from J, with 2 bases in between. The CDR3 has 13 residues. CDR1 and CDR2 from the germline V gene are LNHDA and SQIVND (reference sequence). The chain's CDR3 is CASSITSNQPQHF. The DNA for the CDR3 is TGTGCCAGTAGTATAACTAGCAATCAGCCCCAGCATTTT.

Many counts were recorded for this clonotype. The chain couples TRBV28 to TRBJ1-5; weak D call: TRBD1 (5 bases). CDR1 and CDR2 (germline): MDHEN, SYDVKM. V was pared by 6 bases and J by 7 bases, with 16 bases between. CDR3 length: 14 amino acids. This CDR3 is CASRQQDQGQPQHF. CDR3 bases: TGTGCCAGCAGACAACAGGACCAAGGGCAGCCCCAGCATTTT.